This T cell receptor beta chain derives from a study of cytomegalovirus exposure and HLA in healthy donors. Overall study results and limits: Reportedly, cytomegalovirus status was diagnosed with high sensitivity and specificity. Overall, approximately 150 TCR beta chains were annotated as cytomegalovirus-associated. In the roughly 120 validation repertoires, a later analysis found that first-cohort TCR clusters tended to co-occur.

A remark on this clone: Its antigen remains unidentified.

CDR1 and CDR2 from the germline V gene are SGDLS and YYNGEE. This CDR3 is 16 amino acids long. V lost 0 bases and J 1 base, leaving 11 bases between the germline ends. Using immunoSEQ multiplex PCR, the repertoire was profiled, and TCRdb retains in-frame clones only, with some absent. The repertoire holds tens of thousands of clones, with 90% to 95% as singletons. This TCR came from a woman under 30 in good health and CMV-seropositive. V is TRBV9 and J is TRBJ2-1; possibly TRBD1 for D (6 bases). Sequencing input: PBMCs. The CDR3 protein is CASSVADRRSYNEQFF. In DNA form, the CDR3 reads TGTGCCAGCAGCGTAGCTGACAGGAGATCCTACAATGAGCAGTTCTTC.